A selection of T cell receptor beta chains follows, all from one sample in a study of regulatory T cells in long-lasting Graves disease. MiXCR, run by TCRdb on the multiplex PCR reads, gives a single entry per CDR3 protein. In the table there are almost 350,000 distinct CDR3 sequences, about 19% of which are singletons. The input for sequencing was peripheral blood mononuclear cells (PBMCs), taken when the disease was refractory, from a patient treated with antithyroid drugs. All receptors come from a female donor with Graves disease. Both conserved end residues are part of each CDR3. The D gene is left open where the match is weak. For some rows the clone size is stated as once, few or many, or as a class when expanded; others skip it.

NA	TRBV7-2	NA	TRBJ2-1	CASSFRSSYNEQFF	TGTGCCAGCAGCTTTAGGAGCTCCTACAATGAGCAGTTCTTC
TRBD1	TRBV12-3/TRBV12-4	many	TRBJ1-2	CASSLNPDRGPRGYTF	TGTGCCAGCAGTTTAAACCCTGACAGGGGGCCGAGGGGCTACACCTTC
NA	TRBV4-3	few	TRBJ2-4	CASSQVNGWGLAKNIQYF	TGCGCCAGCAGCCAAGTAAACGGATGGGGATTAGCCAAAAACATTCAGTACTTC
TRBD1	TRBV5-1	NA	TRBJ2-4	CASSSRDRGKNIQYF	TGCGCCAGCAGCTCCAGGGACAGGGGCAAAAACATTCAGTACTTC
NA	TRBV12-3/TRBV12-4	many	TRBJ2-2	CASSPGLYTGELFF	TGTGCCAGCAGTCCCGGACTTTACACCGGGGAGCTGTTTTTT
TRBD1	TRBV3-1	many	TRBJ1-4	CASSHVTGTGDEKLFF	TGTGCCAGCAGCCATGTTACCGGGACAGGGGACGAAAAACTGTTTTTT
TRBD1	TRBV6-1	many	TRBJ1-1	CASRQGTVNTEAFF	TGTGCCAGCCGACAGGGAACGGTGAACACTGAAGCTTTCTTT
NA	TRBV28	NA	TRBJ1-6	CASSLTGPGNILALHF	TGTGCCAGCAGTTTGACGGGGCCGGGAAACATTCTCGCCCTCCACTTT
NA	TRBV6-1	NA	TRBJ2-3	CASTCRGTSTDTQYF	TGTGCCAGCACCTGTCGTGGGACTAGCACAGATACGCAGTATTTT
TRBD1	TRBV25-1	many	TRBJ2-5	CASTRTGHCYRETQYF	TGTGCCAGCACCAGGACAGGGCATTGCTACCGGGAGACCCAGTACTTC
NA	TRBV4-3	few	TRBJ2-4	CASSQDGDTLAKNIQYF	TGCGCCAGCAGCCAAGACGGGGACACCTTAGCCAAAAACATTCAGTACTTC
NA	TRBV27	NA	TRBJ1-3	CASSKGASNTIYF	TGTGCCAGCAGTAAAGGGGCCAGTAACACCATATATTTT
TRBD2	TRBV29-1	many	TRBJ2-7	CSVRPDLLAGGPHEQYF	TGCAGCGTCCGACCCGACCTCCTAGCGGGAGGGCCCCACGAGCAGTACTTC
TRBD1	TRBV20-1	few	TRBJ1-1	CSAAQGVNTEAFF	TGCAGTGCTGCACAGGGGGTGAACACTGAAGCTTTCTTT
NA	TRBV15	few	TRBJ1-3	CATSRDGRPTGNTIYF	TGTGCCACCAGCAGAGATGGGCGGCCGACTGGAAACACCATATATTTT
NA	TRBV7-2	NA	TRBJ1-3	CASSLFRVGTGGNTIYF	TGTGCCAGCAGCTTATTTAGAGTCGGCACTGGTGGAAACACCATATATTTT
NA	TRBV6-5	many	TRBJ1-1	CASSSPAGVNTEAFF	TGTGCCAGCAGTTCACCAGCAGGGGTGAACACTGAAGCTTTCTTT
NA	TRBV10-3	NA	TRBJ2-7	CAIRRDFYEQYF	TGTGCCATCCGGAGGGACTTTTACGAGCAGTACTTC
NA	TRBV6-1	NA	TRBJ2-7	CASGGLLYEQYF	TGTGCCAGCGGGGGTCTGCTCTACGAGCAGTACTTC
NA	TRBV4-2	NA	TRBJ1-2	CASSQDMTWGAIGYTF	TGTGCCAGCAGCCAAGACATGACTTGGGGGGCAATTGGCTACACCTTC
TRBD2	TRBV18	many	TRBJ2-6	CASSRRTSGANVLTF	TGTGCCAGCTCACGCCGGACTAGCGGGGCCAACGTCCTGACTTTC
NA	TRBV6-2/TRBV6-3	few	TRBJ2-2	CASSPPGGELFF	TGTGCCAGCAGTCCGCCTGGCGGGGAGCTGTTTTTT
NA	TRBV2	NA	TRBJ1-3	CASSGHGPSSGNTIYF	TGTGCCAGCAGCGGGCACGGTCCGAGCTCTGGAAACACCATATATTTT
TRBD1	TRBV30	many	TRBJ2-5	CAWRRYGQGAQETQYF	TGTGCCTGGAGAAGGTACGGACAGGGGGCACAAGAGACCCAGTACTTC
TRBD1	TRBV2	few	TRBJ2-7	CASIPGQVSYEQYF	TGTGCCAGCATTCCGGGACAGGTCTCCTACGAGCAGTACTTC
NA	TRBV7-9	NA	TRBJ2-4	CASSARGTLAKNIQYF	TGTGCCAGCAGCGCTAGGGGTACTCTAGCCAAAAACATTCAGTACTTC
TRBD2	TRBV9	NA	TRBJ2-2	CASSVAGEGIRTGELFF	TGTGCCAGCAGCGTAGCTGGGGAGGGGATAAGGACCGGGGAGCTGTTTTTT
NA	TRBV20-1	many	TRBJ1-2	CSARDIDRPNYGYTF	TGCAGTGCTAGAGATATCGACAGGCCTAACTATGGCTACACCTTC
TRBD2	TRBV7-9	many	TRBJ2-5	CASSPGLAGGLQETQYF	TGTGCCAGCAGCCCGGGACTAGCGGGGGGCCTACAAGAGACCCAGTACTTC
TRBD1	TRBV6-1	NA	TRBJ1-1	CASSAWTGRNTEAFF	TGTGCCAGCAGTGCCTGGACAGGGCGGAACACTGAAGCTTTCTTT
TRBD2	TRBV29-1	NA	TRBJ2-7	CSVGGLAGPLEQYF	TGCAGCGTTGGGGGGCTAGCGGGACCTCTTGAGCAGTACTTC
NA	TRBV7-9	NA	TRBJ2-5	CASSLITPGGTQYF	TGTGCCAGCAGCTTAATTACCCCAGGAGGGACCCAGTACTTC
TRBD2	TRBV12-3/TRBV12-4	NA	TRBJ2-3	CASSFRLAGVTDTQYF	TGTGCCAGCAGTTTCAGACTAGCGGGGGTAACAGATACGCAGTATTTT
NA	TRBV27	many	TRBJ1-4	CARHNEKLFF	TGTGCCCGACATAATGAAAAACTGTTTTTT
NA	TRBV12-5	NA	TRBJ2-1	CASGLSPSSEQFF	TGTGCTAGTGGTTTGTCCCCTTCGAGCGAGCAGTTCTTC
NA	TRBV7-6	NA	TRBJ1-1	CASSLAGWTEAFF	TGTGCCAGCAGCTTAGCGGGGTGGACTGAAGCTTTCTTT
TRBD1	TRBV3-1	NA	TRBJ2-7	CASSQYRGYEQYF	TGTGCCAGCAGCCAATACAGGGGTTACGAGCAGTACTTC
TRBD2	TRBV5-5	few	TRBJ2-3	CASSLLSGTSTDTQYF	TGTGCCAGCAGCTTGCTCAGCGGGACTAGCACAGATACGCAGTATTTT
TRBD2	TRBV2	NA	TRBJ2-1	CASTPPAGEPNEQFF	TGTGCCAGCACCCCCCCAGCGGGAGAGCCCAATGAGCAGTTCTTC
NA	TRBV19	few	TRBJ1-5	CASSMRAGGDSNQPQHF	TGTGCCAGTAGTATGCGGGCGGGCGGAGATTCTAATCAGCCCCAGCATTTT
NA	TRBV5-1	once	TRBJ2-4	CASSLEGKNIQYF	TGCGCCAGCAGCTTGGAGGGCAAAAACATTCAGTACTTC
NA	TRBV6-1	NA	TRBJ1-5	CASSTALGWDQPQHF	TGTGCCAGCAGTACCGCATTGGGATGGGATCAGCCCCAGCATTTT
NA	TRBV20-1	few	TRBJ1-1	CSARDPLNTEAFF	TGCAGTGCTAGAGACCCCTTGAACACTGAAGCTTTCTTT
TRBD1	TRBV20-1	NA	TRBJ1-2	CSARGRDRGNYGYTF	TGCAGTGCTAGAGGCCGGGACAGGGGCAACTATGGCTACACCTTC
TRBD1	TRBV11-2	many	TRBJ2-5	CASSLGFHRGDVQETQYF	TGTGCCAGCAGCTTAGGTTTCCACAGGGGAGATGTGCAAGAGACCCAGTACTTC
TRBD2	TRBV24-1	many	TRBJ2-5	CATSAAGGWETQYF	TGTGCCACCAGCGCCGCGGGGGGCTGGGAGACCCAGTACTTC
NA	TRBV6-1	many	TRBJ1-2	CASSPGLYYGYTF	TGTGCCAGCAGCCCTGGGCTATACTATGGCTACACCTTC